A selection of T cell receptor beta chains follows, all from one sample in a study of a mutant IDH1 vaccine in newly diagnosed glioma. Here immunoSEQ multiplex PCR was the method, and the copy in TCRdb shows in-frame clones only, minus some. The sample includes some 40,000 clones, roughly 82% of them seen just once. The antigens of these receptors remain unknown. The material sequenced was PBMCs, taken from a glioma patient whose treatment included an IDH1 peptide vaccine. The source of these receptors is a man aged 35 to 55 with glioma. Both conserved end residues are part of each CDR3. A D gene is named only where the DNA matches it firmly. Clone sizes are given selectively: once, few, many, or a class where the clone is expanded.

TRBJ1-1 NA few 14 TRBV10-3 CASVAGQANTEAFF TGTGCCTCCGTTGCGGGGCAGGCGAACACTGAAGCTTTCTTT
TRBJ2-1 NA NA 11 TRBV5-5 CASSFHNEQFF TGTGCCAGCAGCTTTCACAATGAGCAGTTCTTC
TRBJ2-1 NA few 17 TRBV5-4 CASRGRGGAEAYNEQFF TGTGCCAGCAGGGGCCGAGGGGGGGCGGAAGCATACAATGAGCAGTTCTTC
TRBJ1-4 TRBD1 NA 18 TRBV7-9 CASSSDRVLSTIDEKLFF TGTGCCAGCAGCTCCGACAGGGTATTATCTACGATAGATGAAAAACTGTTTTTT
TRBJ2-1 NA NA 15 TRBV25-1 CASSGGPPVRHEQFF TGTGCCAGCAGTGGGGGACCGCCGGTTCGCCATGAGCAGTTCTTC
TRBJ1-2 NA NA 15 TRBV9 CASSVRTETNYGYTF TGTGCCAGCAGCGTCAGGACGGAGACTAACTATGGCTACACCTTC
TRBJ1-1 NA few 17 TRBV10-3 CATTRTGRSEPGGEAFF TGTGCCACCACTCGGACCGGCAGGTCCGAGCCCGGGGGTGAAGCTTTCTTT
TRBJ2-7 NA NA 14 TRBV18 CASSYGGNSYEQYF TGTGCCAGCTCGTACGGCGGAAACTCCTACGAGCAGTACTTC
TRBJ1-2 TRBD1 NA 16 TRBV6-4 CASRETDRDPNYGYTF TGTGCCAGCAGGGAAACCGACAGGGACCCTAACTATGGCTACACCTTC
TRBJ2-3 TRBD2 once 15 TRBV2 CASRAASGTRHTQYF TGTGCCAGCAGGGCCGCTAGCGGGACGCGACATACGCAGTATTTT
TRBJ2-1 NA NA 16 TRBV2 CASSEAAGPVYNEQFF TGTGCCAGCAGTGAAGCGGCGGGGCCTGTATACAATGAGCAGTTCTTC
TRBJ2-1 NA NA 16 TRBV12-5 CASGLPLRSHYNEQFF TGTGCTAGTGGTTTGCCGCTTAGGTCCCATTACAATGAGCAGTTCTTC
TRBJ2-2 NA NA 16 TRBV6-6 CASSIFRDKSPGELFF TGTGCCAGCAGTATCTTCCGGGACAAAAGCCCCGGGGAGCTGTTTTTT
TRBJ2-5 TRBD1 once 12 TRBV2 CASQQGPETQYF TGTGCCAGCCAACAGGGGCCTGAGACCCAGTACTTC
TRBJ2-5 NA once 13 TRBV7-8 CASSPRGSETQYF TGTGCCAGCAGCCCGAGGGGTTCGGAGACCCAGTACTTC
TRBJ1-1 TRBD1 NA 14 TRBV7-9 CASSLVQGDTEAFF TGTGCCAGCAGCTTAGTCCAGGGGGACACTGAAGCTTTCTTT
TRBJ2-7 TRBD1 few 14 TRBV6-5 CASRLTGDSYEQYF TGTGCCAGCAGACTTACAGGGGACTCCTACGAGCAGTACTTC
TRBJ1-3 NA once 15 TRBV4-2 CASSQVPQAGNTIYF TGTGCCAGCAGCCAAGTGCCACAGGCTGGAAACACCATATATTTT
TRBJ2-1 NA NA 16 TRBV12-5 CASGPQTFTSYNEQFF TGTGCTAGTGGTCCCCAAACTTTTACCTCCTACAATGAGCAGTTCTTC
TRBJ1-2 NA NA 13 TRBV6-6 CASSYEGAYGYTF TGTGCCAGCAGTTATGAAGGCGCCTATGGCTACACCTTC
TRBJ2-7 NA few 13 TRBV5-4 CASTLSGAREQYF TGTGCCAGCACCCTGTCGGGGGCTCGCGAGCAGTACTTC
TRBJ1-4 NA NA 17 TRBV30 CAWSPLPGQGGGEKLFF TGTGCCTGGAGCCCCCTGCCCGGGCAGGGTGGGGGTGAAAAACTGTTTTTT
TRBJ2-5 TRBD2 once 17 TRBV18 CASSPGLAGEYQETQYF TGTGCCAGCTCGCCGGGACTAGCGGGGGAGTACCAAGAGACCCAGTACTTC
TRBJ2-3 NA NA 17 TRBV4-3 CASSQDKGTGDADTQYF TGCGCCAGCAGCCAAGATAAGGGAACCGGGGACGCAGATACGCAGTATTTT
TRBJ2-3 NA NA 13 TRBV10-3 CATEGRGTDTQYF TGTGCCACCGAGGGTAGGGGCACAGATACGCAGTATTTT
TRBJ2-3 NA NA 15 TRBV27 CASRTGQRPTDTQYF TGTGCCAGCCGAACGGGGCAGCGCCCGACAGATACGCAGTATTTT
TRBJ2-1 TRBD1 once 15 TRBV11-2 CASSLRGTGDNEQFF TGTGCCAGCAGCTTGAGAGGGACAGGGGATAATGAGCAGTTCTTC
TRBJ2-1 TRBD1 NA 15 TRBV15 CATSIRRQGGREQFF TGTGCCACCAGCATCCGGCGACAGGGTGGGCGTGAGCAGTTCTTC
TRBJ2-7 TRBD2 NA 14 TRBV6-6 CASRTASGPYEQYF TGTGCCAGCAGGACAGCTAGCGGCCCCTACGAGCAGTACTTC
TRBJ2-1 NA NA 14 TRBV5-6 CASSLGTVYNEQFF TGTGCCAGCAGCTTGGGGACGGTATACAATGAGCAGTTCTTC
TRBJ1-5 NA few 15 TRBV18 CASSPGTPRDQPQHF TGTGCCAGCTCACCAGGCACACCTCGGGATCAGCCCCAGCATTTT
TRBJ1-6 NA NA 14 TRBV7-2 CASSLTGLGSPLHF TGTGCCAGCAGCTTAACCGGTTTAGGGTCACCCCTCCACTTT
TRBJ2-7 NA once 12 TRBV2 CASSEARYEQYF TGTGCCAGCAGTGAAGCGCGCTACGAGCAGTACTTC
TRBJ1-2 NA once 13 TRBV4-1 CASSQGDNYGYTF TGCGCCAGCAGCCAAGGTGATAACTATGGCTACACCTTC
TRBJ2-5 TRBD1 NA 12 TRBV25-1 CASRTGEETQYF TGTGCCAGCAGGACAGGGGAAGAGACCCAGTACTTC
TRBJ1-1 TRBD1 NA 15 TRBV19 CASRDLGTVNTEAFF TGTGCCAGTAGGGATCTTGGGACAGTGAACACTGAAGCTTTCTTT
TRBJ2-1 NA few 12 TRBV2 CASSEPYNEQFF TGTGCCAGCAGTGAACCCTACAATGAGCAGTTCTTC
TRBJ2-3 NA once 11 TRBV10-3 CAIRDADTQYF TGTGCCATCAGAGATGCAGATACGCAGTATTTT
TRBJ1-5 NA NA 17 TRBV19 CASWNPTGRNSNQPQHF TGTGCCAGCTGGAATCCAACAGGGAGGAATAGCAATCAGCCCCAGCATTTT
TRBJ1-5 NA NA 17 TRBV11-3 CASSLGQNPGGNQPQHF TGTGCCAGCAGCTTAGGACAGAACCCAGGAGGCAATCAGCCCCAGCATTTT
TRBJ1-1 NA NA 14 TRBV6-5 CASSYDYRGTEAFF TGTGCCAGCAGTTACGACTACCGGGGAACTGAAGCTTTCTTT
TRBJ2-3 NA once 16 TRBV5-4 CASSPAGDSDTDTQYF TGTGCCAGCAGCCCCGCCGGGGATAGCGACACAGATACGCAGTATTTT
TRBJ1-5 NA NA 13 TRBV5-6 CASSLDTDQPQHF TGTGCCAGCAGCTTGGACACCGATCAGCCCCAGCATTTT
TRBJ2-5 TRBD2 NA 15 TRBV11-2 CASSPGTPGGETQYF TGTGCCAGCAGCCCCGGGACCCCGGGGGGAGAGACCCAGTACTTC
TRBJ1-2 NA NA 11 TRBV10-2 CAVHREGGYTF TGCGCCGTCCACAGGGAGGGTGGCTACACCTTC
TRBJ2-7 NA NA 11 TRBV2 CASSAGYEQYF TGTGCCAGCAGTGCAGGCTACGAGCAGTACTTC
TRBJ1-1 NA NA 12 TRBV30 CAWNRVDTEAFF TGTGCCTGGAATCGAGTGGACACTGAAGCTTTCTTT
TRBJ1-2 TRBD1 NA 17 TRBV27 CASSSRTGGNENYGYTF TGTGCCAGCAGTTCCCGGACAGGGGGTAATGAGAACTATGGCTACACCTTC
TRBJ1-1 NA NA 11 TRBV27 CASSSDTEAFF TGTGCCAGCAGTTCGGACACTGAAGCTTTCTTT
TRBJ2-7 TRBD1 NA 14 TRBV7-2 CASSHRGQVHEQYF TGTGCCAGCAGCCATAGGGGGCAGGTCCACGAGCAGTACTTC
TRBJ2-5 NA NA 13 TRBV7-8 CASSAGLQETQYF TGTGCCAGCAGTGCAGGCCTACAAGAGACCCAGTACTTC
TRBJ2-1 NA NA 15 TRBV7-8 CASSPRGPSYNEQFF TGTGCCAGCAGCCCTCGGGGACCGAGCTACAATGAGCAGTTCTTC
TRBJ2-5 TRBD2 NA 16 TRBV11-2 CASSSGLAGPKETQYF TGTGCCAGCAGCTCAGGACTAGCGGGGCCAAAAGAGACCCAGTACTTC